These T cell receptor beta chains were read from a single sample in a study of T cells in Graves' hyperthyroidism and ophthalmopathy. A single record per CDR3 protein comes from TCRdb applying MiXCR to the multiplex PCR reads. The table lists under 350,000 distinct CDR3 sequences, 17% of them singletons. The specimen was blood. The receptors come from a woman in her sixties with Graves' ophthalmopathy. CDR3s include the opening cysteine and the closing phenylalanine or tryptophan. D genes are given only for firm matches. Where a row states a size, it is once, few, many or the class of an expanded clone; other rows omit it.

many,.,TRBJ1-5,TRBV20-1,TGCAGTGCTAGAGATTTCGGGGGAGGACAGCCCCAGCATTTT,CSARDFGGGQPQHF
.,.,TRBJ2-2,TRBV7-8,TGTGCCAGCAGCCTACGGGACCCTGGTCCGTTGAACACCGGGGAGCTGTTTTTT,CASSLRDPGPLNTGELFF
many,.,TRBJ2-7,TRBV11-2,TGTGCCAGCAGCTTCGACACCTTCTCCTACGAGCAGTACTTC,CASSFDTFSYEQYF
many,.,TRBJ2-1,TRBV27,TGTGCCAGCAGTTTAACAAACTACAATGAGCAGTTCTTC,CASSLTNYNEQFF
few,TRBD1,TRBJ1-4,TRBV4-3,TGCGCCAGCAGCCAAGGTCCAAACAGGGGGCAGGATGAAAAACTGTTTTTT,CASSQGPNRGQDEKLFF
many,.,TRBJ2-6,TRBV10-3,TGTGCCATCAGTCTTGTTGGATCGACGCTCTCTGGGGCCAACGTCCTGACTTTC,CAISLVGSTLSGANVLTF
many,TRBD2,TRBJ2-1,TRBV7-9,TGTGCCAGCAGCATTAGCGGGAGGGCCGGTCTCTACAATGAGCAGTTCTTC,CASSISGRAGLYNEQFF
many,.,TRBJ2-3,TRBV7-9,TGTGCCAGCAGCTTAGATTACTCCCGCACAGATACGCAGTATTTT,CASSLDYSRTDTQYF
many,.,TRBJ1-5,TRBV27,TGTGCCAGCATTAACGACATGGGGGTCAATCAGCCCCAGCATTTT,CASINDMGVNQPQHF
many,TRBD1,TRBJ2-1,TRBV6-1,TGTGCCAGCAAACGGGACAGGGTAGCCAGCGAGCAGTTCTTC,CASKRDRVASEQFF
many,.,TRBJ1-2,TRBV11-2,TGTGCCAGCAGCGGCAGGGGTGACGACTATGGCTACACCTTC,CASSGRGDDYGYTF
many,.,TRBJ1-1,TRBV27,TGTGCCAGCGGTAAACTAGGTCTGGGTATGCGTGCTTTCTTT,CASGKLGLGMRAFF
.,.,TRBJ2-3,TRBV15,TGTGCCACCAGCAGAGACTTGAACACAGATACGCAGTATTTT,CATSRDLNTDTQYF